What follows are 2 T cell receptor beta chains derived from one specimen sequenced in a study of tissue T cells after allogeneic stem cell transplantation. The protocol was immunoSEQ multiplex PCR, while the TCRdb copy is restricted to in-frame clones and leaves out a portion. Of just over 9,000 clones listed, about 56% were seen once; the top ten hold around a fifth. The source was tissue from the jejunum, collected at autopsy. The receptors were gathered from a female donor aged 60 or older with lung cancer.

This clone qualifies as medium-sized. The V call is TRBV7-9, the J call TRBJ2-3; 12 bases line up with TRBD2. Trimming cost V 4 bases and J 5 bases; bases outside gene matches: 4. This CDR3 is 15 amino acids long. CDR1 and CDR2 (germline): SEHNR, FQNEAQ (reference sequence). The CDR3 region is CASSSTSGSQDTQYF. The CDR3 nucleotides read TGTGCCAGCAGCTCGACTAGCGGGAGCCAAGATACGCAGTATTTT.

For this clone: A far more abundant clone sits one base away, making this likely a read error. V is TRBV3-1 (or the pseudogene TRBV3-2) and J is TRBJ2-6; D is possibly TRBD2 (6 bases). Germline values: CDR1 LGHDT, CDR2 YNNKEL (reference sequence). CDR3 length: 14 residues. The V end was cut by 4 bases, the J end by 3 bases, with 7 bases between. The CDR3 here is CASSLGGGANVLTF. Written as DNA, the CDR3 is TGTGCCAGCAGCCTGGGGGGTGGGGCCAACGTCCTGACTTTC.